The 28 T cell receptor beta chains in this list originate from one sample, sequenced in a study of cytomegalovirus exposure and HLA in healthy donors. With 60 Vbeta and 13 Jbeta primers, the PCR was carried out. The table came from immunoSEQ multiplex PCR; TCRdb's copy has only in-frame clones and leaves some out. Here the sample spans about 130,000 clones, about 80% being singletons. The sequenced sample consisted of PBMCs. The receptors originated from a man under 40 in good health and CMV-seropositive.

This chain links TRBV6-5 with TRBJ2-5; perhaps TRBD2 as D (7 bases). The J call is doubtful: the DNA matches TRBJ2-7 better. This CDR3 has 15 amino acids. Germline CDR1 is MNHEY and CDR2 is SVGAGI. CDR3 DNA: TGTGCCAGCAGTTACACCGGGGGGCCCGCCTACGAGCAGTACTTC. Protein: CASSYTGGPAYEQYF.

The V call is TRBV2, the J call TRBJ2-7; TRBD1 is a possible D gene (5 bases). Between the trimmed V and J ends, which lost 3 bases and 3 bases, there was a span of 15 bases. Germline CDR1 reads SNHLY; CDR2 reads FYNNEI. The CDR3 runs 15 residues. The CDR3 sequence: CASSDWVAGLYEQYF. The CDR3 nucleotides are TGTGCCAGCAGTGACTGGGTGGCAGGGCTCTACGAGCAGTACTTC. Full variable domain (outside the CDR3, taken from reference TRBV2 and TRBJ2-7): EPEVTQTPSHQVTQMGQEVILRCVPISNHLYFYWYRQILGQKVEFLVSFYNNEISEKSEIFDDQFSVERPDGSNFTLKIRSTKLEDSAMYFCASSDWVAGLYEQYFGPGTRLTVT.

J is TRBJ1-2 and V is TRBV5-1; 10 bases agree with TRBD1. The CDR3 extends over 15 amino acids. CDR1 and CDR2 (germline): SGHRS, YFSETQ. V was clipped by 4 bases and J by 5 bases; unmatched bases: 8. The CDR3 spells CASSPSRDRGYGYTF. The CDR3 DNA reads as TGCGCCAGCAGCCCGAGCCGGGACAGGGGATATGGCTACACCTTC.

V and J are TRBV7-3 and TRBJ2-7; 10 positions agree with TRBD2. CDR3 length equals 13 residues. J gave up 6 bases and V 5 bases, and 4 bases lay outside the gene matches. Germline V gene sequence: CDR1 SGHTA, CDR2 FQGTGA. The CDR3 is CASSELAGLEQYF. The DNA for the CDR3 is TGTGCCAGCAGCGAACTAGCGGGGCTCGAGCAGTACTTC.

CDR3 DNA sequence: TGTGCCAGCAGCCACCCCGGGGACAGGGCCTACGAGCAGTACTTC. Protein: CASSHPGDRAYEQYF. The rearrangement joins TRBV11-1 to TRBJ2-7; 9 positions agree with TRBD1. Germline CDR1 is SGHAT and CDR2 is FQDESV (reference sequence). This CDR3 contains 15 residues. Trimming at V came to 5 bases and at J to 2 bases, leaving 7 bases not matched to a gene.

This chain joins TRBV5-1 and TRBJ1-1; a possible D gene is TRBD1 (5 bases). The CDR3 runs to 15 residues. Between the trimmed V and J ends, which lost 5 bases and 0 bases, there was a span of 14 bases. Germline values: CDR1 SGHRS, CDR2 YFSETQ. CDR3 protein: CASRLRQGMNTEAFF. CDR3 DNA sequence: TGCGCCAGCAGACTTCGTCAGGGCATGAACACTGAAGCTTTCTTT.

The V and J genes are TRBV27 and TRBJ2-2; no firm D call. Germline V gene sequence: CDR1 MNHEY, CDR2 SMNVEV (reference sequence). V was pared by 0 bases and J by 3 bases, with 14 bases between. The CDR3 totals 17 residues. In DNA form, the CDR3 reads TGTGCCAGCAGTTTATCGTTTGGTGACACCCACACCGGGGAGCTGTTTTTT. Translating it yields CASSLSFGDTHTGELFF.

CDR3 DNA: TGTGCCAGCAGCCTTACCCAAGACAGGGCGAGAGAGCCCCAGCATTTT. Its protein is CASSLTQDRAREPQHF. The chain employs TRBV5-5 and TRBJ1-5; 7 bases align to TRBD1. Germline-derived CDR1 and CDR2 are SGHKS and YYEKEE (reference sequence). The CDR3 extends over 16 amino acids. With V trimmed by 4 bases and J by 8 bases, 15 bases remained unmatched.

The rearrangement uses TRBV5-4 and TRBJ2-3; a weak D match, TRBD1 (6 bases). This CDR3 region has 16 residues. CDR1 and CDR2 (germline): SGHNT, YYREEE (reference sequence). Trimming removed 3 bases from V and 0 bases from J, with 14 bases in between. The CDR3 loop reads CASSSRAGESTDTQYF. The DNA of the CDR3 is TGTGCCAGCAGCTCGAGGGCAGGGGAGAGCACAGATACGCAGTATTTT.

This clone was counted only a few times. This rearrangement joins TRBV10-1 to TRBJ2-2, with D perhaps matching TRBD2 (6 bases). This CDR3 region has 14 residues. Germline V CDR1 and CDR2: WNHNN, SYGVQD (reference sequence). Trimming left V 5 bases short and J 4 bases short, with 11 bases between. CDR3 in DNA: TGCGCCAGCAGTATTAGCGGTAGCACCGGGGAGCTGTTTTTT. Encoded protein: CASSISGSTGELFF.

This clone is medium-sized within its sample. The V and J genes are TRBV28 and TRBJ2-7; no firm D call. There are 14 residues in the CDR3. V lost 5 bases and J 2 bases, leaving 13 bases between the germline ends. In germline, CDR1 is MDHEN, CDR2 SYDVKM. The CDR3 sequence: CASSTFRPAYEQYF. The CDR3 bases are TGTGCCAGCAGTACGTTTCGCCCAGCCTACGAGCAGTACTTC. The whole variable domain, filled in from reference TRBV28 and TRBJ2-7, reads DVKVTQSSRYLVKRTGEKVFLECVQDMDHENMFWYRQDPGLGLRLIYFSYDVKMKEKGDIPEGYSVSREKKERFSLILESASTNQTSMYLCASSTFRPAYEQYFGPGTRLTVT.

The CDR3 reads CASSDAGAWEQFF. CDR3 sequence (DNA): TGTGCCAGCAGTGATGCGGGGGCCTGGGAGCAGTTCTTC. This chain connects TRBV2 to TRBJ2-1; D perhaps matches TRBD2 (7 bases). The CDR3 totals 13 residues. The germline V and J ends were trimmed by 3 bases and 10 bases, with 13 bases remaining between them. Germline V gene data show CDR1 as SNHLY and CDR2 as FYNNEI.

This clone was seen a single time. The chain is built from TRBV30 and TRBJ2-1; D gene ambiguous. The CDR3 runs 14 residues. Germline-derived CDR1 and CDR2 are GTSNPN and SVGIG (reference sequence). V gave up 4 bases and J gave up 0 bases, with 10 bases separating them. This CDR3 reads CAWTLTSSYNEQFF. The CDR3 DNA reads TGTGCCTGGACCCTCACGAGCTCCTACAATGAGCAGTTCTTC.

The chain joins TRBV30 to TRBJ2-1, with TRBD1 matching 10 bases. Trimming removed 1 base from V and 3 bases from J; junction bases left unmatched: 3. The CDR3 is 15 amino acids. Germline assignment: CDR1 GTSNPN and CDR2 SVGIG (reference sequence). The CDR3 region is CAWSAGDRGYNEQFF. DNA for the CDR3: TGTGCCTGGAGTGCGGGGGACAGGGGCTACAATGAGCAGTTCTTC.

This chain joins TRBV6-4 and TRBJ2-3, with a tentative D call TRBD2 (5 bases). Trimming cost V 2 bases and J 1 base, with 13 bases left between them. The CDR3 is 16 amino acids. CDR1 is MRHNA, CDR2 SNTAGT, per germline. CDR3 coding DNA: TGTGCCAGCAGTGACCTAATAACCGGGGGCACAGATACGCAGTATTTT. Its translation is CASSDLITGGTDTQYF.

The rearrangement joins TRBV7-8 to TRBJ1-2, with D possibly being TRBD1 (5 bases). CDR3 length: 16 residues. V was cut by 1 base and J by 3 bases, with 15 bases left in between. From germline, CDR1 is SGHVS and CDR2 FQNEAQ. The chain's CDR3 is CASSLGRATGDYGYTF. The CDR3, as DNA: TGTGCCAGCAGCTTAGGCAGGGCCACGGGGGACTATGGCTACACCTTC.

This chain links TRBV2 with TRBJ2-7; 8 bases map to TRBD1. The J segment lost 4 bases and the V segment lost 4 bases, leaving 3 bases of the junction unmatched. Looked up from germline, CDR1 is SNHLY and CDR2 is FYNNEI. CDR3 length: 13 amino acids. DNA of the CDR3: TGTGCCAGCAGTGGGGACAGGCTTTACGAGCAGTACTTC. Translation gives CASSGDRLYEQYF.

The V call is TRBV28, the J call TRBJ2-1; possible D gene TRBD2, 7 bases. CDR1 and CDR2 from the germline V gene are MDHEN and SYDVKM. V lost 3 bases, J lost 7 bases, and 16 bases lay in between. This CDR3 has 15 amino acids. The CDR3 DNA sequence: TGTGCCAGCAGTTTTAGGGGGGGGCGGTTTAATGAGCAGTTCTTC. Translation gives CASSFRGGRFNEQFF. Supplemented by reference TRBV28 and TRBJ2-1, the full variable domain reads DVKVTQSSRYLVKRTGEKVFLECVQDMDHENMFWYRQDPGLGLRLIYFSYDVKMKEKGDIPEGYSVSREKKERFSLILESASTNQTSMYLCASSFRGGRFNEQFFGPGTRLTVL.

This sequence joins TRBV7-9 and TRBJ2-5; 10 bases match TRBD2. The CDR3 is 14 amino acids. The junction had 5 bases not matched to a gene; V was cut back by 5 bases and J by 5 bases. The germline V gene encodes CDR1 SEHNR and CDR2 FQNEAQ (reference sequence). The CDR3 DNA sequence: TGTGCCAGCAGCCGGGGACTAGCGAGGGAGACCCAGTACTTC. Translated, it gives CASSRGLARETQYF.

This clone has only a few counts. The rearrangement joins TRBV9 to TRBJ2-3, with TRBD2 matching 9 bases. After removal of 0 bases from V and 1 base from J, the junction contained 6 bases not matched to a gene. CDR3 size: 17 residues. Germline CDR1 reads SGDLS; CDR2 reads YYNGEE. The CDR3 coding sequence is TGTGCCAGCAGCGTAGCGGGCGGGGGGGCAGGCACAGATACGCAGTATTTT. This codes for CASSVAGGGAGTDTQYF.

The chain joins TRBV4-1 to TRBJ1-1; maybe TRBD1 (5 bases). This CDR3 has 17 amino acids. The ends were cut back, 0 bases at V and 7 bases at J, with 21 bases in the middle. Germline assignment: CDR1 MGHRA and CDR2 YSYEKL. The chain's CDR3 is CASSQEDIHLGKHEAFF. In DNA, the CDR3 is TGCGCCAGCAGCCAAGAGGACATCCATTTGGGAAAACATGAAGCTTTCTTT.

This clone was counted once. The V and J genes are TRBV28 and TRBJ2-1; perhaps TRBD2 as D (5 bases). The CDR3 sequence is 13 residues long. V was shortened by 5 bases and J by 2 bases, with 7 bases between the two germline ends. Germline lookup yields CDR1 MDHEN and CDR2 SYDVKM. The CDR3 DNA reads TGTGCCAGCAGTGAGGGTCCCTACAATGAGCAGTTCTTC. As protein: CASSEGPYNEQFF.

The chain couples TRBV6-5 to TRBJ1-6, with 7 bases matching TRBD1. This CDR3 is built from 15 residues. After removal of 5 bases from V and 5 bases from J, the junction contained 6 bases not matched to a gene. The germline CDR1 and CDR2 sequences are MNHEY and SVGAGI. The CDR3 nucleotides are TGTGCCAGCAGTAAACGGACAGGTCATAATTCACCCCTCCACTTT. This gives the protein CASSKRTGHNSPLHF.

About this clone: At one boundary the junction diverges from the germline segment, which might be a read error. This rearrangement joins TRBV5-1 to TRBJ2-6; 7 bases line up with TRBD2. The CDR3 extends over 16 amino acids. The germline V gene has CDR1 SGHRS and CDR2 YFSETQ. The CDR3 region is CASNKAGMTGANGLTF. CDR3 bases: TGCGCCAGCAATAAAGCGGGGATGACTGGGGCCAACGGCCTGACTTTC.

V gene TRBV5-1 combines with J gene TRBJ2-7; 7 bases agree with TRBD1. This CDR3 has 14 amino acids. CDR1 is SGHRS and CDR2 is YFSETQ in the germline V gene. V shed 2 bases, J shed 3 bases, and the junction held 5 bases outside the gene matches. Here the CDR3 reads CASSLGAGGYEQYF. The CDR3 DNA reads TGCGCCAGCAGCTTAGGGGCAGGGGGCTACGAGCAGTACTTC.

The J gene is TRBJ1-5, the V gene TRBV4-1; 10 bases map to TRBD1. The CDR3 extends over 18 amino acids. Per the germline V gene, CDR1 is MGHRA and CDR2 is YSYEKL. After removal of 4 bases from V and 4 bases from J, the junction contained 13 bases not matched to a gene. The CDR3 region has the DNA TGCGCCAGCAGCCCCCAGGCGGGGACAGGGGTAGGAAATCAGCCCCAGCATTTT. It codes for CASSPQAGTGVGNQPQHF.

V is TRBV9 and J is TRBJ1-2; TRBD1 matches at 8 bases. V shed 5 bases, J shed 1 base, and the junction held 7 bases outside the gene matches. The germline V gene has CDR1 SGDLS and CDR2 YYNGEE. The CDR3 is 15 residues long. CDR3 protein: CASSLGQGGNYGYTF. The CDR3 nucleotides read TGTGCCAGCAGTTTAGGACAGGGCGGTAACTATGGCTACACCTTC.

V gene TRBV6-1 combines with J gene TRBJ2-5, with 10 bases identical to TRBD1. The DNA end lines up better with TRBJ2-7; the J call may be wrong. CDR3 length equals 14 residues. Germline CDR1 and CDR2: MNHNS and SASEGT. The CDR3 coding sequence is TGTGCCAGCAGAGACCGGGACAGGGGCCACGAGCAGTACTTC. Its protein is CASRDRDRGHEQYF.